This T cell receptor beta chain came from a study of T cell responses to AZD1222 COVID-19 vaccine. Whether given at about 4 or about 12 weeks, second doses were pooled. The V end was cut by 0 bases, the J end by 4 bases, with 7 bases between. The CDR3 runs to 13 residues. Germline lookup yields CDR1 SGHDT and CDR2 YYEEEE. TCRdb keeps only in-frame clones here, not all; method: immunoSEQ multiplex PCR. The top ten hold roughly 0.98% of the sample, which has roughly 150,000 clones, around 90% seen once. For this clone: The antigen remains undetermined.

Study-level results: Baseline antibody screening turned up just five to seven seropositive AZD1222 recipients. Spike-specific TCR breadth and depth went up after people got two AZD1222 doses. Among the donors, most were white British and more were female, and clonal diversity was possibly underestimated.

This specimen consisted of peripheral blood, obtained 28 days after the second AZD1222 dose. The V and J genes are TRBV5-6 and TRBJ1-2; D unclear. The origin of this receptor is an adult who received the AZD1222 COVID-19 vaccine. In nucleotides, the CDR3 is TGTGCCAGCAGCTTGGGTCGGGGCTATGGCTACACCTTC. Encoded protein: CASSLGRGYGYTF.